These 16 T cell receptor beta chains were sequenced from one sample in a study of T-cell memory formation after mild COVID-19. TCRdb analysed the 5' RACE reads with MiXCR anew, one entry per CDR3 protein. The sample consists of about 340,000 distinct CDR3 sequences, 13% to 15% of them appearing once. Sequencing was done on a sample of PBMCs or a T cell subset sorted from them (not recorded which). The receptors shown here come from a man in his late teens or twenties who had mild COVID-19 (a few samples of this study predate the infection). Cell type and time point are not known.

The table lists this clonotype with a few counts. The chain links TRBV5-4 to TRBJ2-3, with 7 bases aligning to TRBD1. Germline V gives CDR1 SGHNT, CDR2 YYREEE (reference sequence). The CDR3 loop spans 15 amino acids. V was pared by 4 bases and J by 4 bases, with 9 bases of the junction left unmatched. The CDR3 DNA reads TGTGCCAGCAGCGGGACATACAGGGGATCAGATACGCAGTATTTT. It codes for CASSGTYRGSDTQYF.

The rearrangement joins TRBV20-1 to TRBJ2-5; TRBD1 aligns across 8 bases. Per the germline V gene, CDR1 is DFQATT and CDR2 is SNEGSKA (reference sequence). This CDR3 has 14 amino acids. J was trimmed by 3 bases and V by 3 bases; bases with no gene match: 6. The CDR3 DNA sequence: TGCAGTGCTAGTACGGAGACAGGGGAAGAGACCCAGTACTTC. As protein: CSASTETGEETQYF.

This clonotype showed up just a few times. J is TRBJ2-5 and V is TRBV29-1; D call uncertain. Germline V gene lookup returns CDR1 SQVTM and CDR2 ANQGSEA. The V end lost 4 bases, the J end lost 3 bases, and 9 bases lay between the germline ends. The CDR3 spans 12 residues. Written as DNA, the CDR3 is TGCAGCGTTGCCTGGGCGGAAGAGACCCAGTACTTC. This gives the protein CSVAWAEETQYF.

This clonotype was found a few times. V is TRBV28 and J is TRBJ1-6; TRBD1 might be the D (5 bases). Germline V gene data show CDR1 as MDHEN and CDR2 as SYDVKM. This CDR3 comprises 13 residues. Deletions cut 6 bases from V and 8 bases from J, with 11 bases between. The CDR3 loop reads CASSFRQYSPLHF. The CDR3 nucleotides read TGTGCCAGCAGCTTCAGACAGTATTCACCCCTCCACTTT.

V is TRBV6-5 and J is TRBJ2-7; possible D gene TRBD1, 6 bases. V lost 6 bases and J lost 4, with 10 bases in between. The CDR3 loop spans 12 amino acids. Germline V CDR1 and CDR2: MNHEY, SVGAGI. The CDR3 protein is CASRHQGYEQYF. Written as DNA, the CDR3 is TGTGCCAGCAGACACCAGGGGTACGAGCAGTACTTC.

This clonotype was counted ten times or more. V is TRBV4-1 and J is TRBJ2-1, with a possible D match to TRBD1 (6 bases). Germline loops: CDR1 MGHRA, CDR2 YSYEKL. The CDR3 totals 13 residues. The V and J ends lost 1 base and 12 bases respectively, with 13 bases between them. The CDR3 sequence: CASSQVGGRVQFF. CDR3 nucleotides: TGCGCCAGCAGCCAAGTAGGGGGAAGGGTGCAGTTCTTC.

Many counts were recorded for this clonotype. This chain uses TRBV6-2 or TRBV6-3 with TRBJ2-3; D call uncertain. The CDR3 has 13 residues. CDR1 and CDR2 from the germline V gene are MNHEY and SVGEGT. With 4 bases removed from V and 13 bases from J, the gap between germline ends came to 18 bases. CDR3 sequence (DNA): TGTGCCAGCAGTTCCGTAAGGAGACCGGATAAGTATTTT. This encodes CASSSVRRPDKYF.

The chain employs TRBV5-1 and TRBJ2-3; maybe TRBD1 (7 bases). Trimming pared 3 bases from V and 2 bases from J, leaving 13 bases between. The CDR3 runs 15 residues. Germline V CDR1 and CDR2: SGHRS, YFSETQ. The CDR3 spells CASSYGGQLTDTQYF. CDR3 DNA: TGCGCCAGCAGCTACGGGGGACAGCTCACAGATACGCAGTATTTT.

This clonotype showed up just a few times. The chain uses TRBV28 and TRBJ1-5; D remains ambiguous. Germline V lookup: CDR1 MDHEN, CDR2 SYDVKM. The V gene lost 6 bases and the J gene lost 9 bases, with 27 bases spanning the gap. CDR3 length: 17 residues. The CDR3 is CASRRRPINYPNWPQHF. CDR3 sequence (DNA): TGTGCCAGCAGGCGCCGACCGATAAATTACCCCAATTGGCCCCAGCATTTT. The full variable domain, rest sourced from reference TRBV28 and TRBJ1-5, is DVKVTQSSRYLVKRTGEKVFLECVQDMDHENMFWYRQDPGLGLRLIYFSYDVKMKEKGDIPEGYSVSREKKERFSLILESASTNQTSMYLCASRRRPINYPNWPQHFGDGTRLSIL.

This rearrangement joins TRBV19 to TRBJ2-7, with 9 bases lining up with TRBD1. This CDR3 has 14 amino acids. The germline CDR1 and CDR2 sequences are LNHDA and SQIVND (reference sequence). V lost 5 bases, J lost 4 bases, and 6 bases stayed unmatched. The CDR3 loop reads CASSSTTGGYEQYF. DNA for the CDR3: TGTGCCAGTAGTTCGACGACAGGGGGGTACGAGCAGTACTTC. Complete variable domain (other parts from reference TRBV19 and TRBJ2-7): DGGITQSPKYLFRKEGQNVTLSCEQNLNHDAMYWYRQDPGQGLRLIYYSQIVNDFQKGDIAEGYSVSREKKESFPLTVTSAQKNPTAFYLCASSSTTGGYEQYFGPGTRLTVT.

This clonotype was counted at least ten times. This CDR3 is CATTGGGGADTQYF. CDR3 DNA sequence: TGTGCCACCACGGGGGGCGGGGGAGCAGATACGCAGTATTTT. V gene TRBV10-3 combines with J gene TRBJ2-3, with a possible D match to TRBD2 (7 bases). Germline-derived CDR1 and CDR2 are ENHRY and SYGVKD. The V end lost 10 bases, the J end lost 4 bases, and 18 bases lay between the germline ends. There are 14 residues in the CDR3.

This clonotype was seen many times. The V gene is TRBV2, the J gene TRBJ2-5, with D possibly TRBD2 on 5 matching bases. This CDR3 spans 11 amino acids. Trimming cost V 7 bases and J 3 bases, with 6 bases left between them. The germline CDR1 and CDR2 sequences are SNHLY and FYNNEI. CDR3 nucleotides: TGTGCCAGCACGAGGGAAGAGACCCAGTACTTC. Translation gives CASTREETQYF.

This clonotype occurred a few times. This chain connects TRBV5-1 to TRBJ2-5, with 8 bases that match TRBD1. The CDR3 sequence is 15 residues long. Trimming cost V 3 bases and J 4 bases; bases outside gene matches: 8. CDR1 is SGHRS, CDR2 YFSETQ, per germline. DNA for the CDR3: TGCGCCAGCAGCTCCGGGACAGGCGGTGCAGAGACCCAGTACTTC. Its translation: CASSSGTGGAETQYF.

Only a few counts were recorded for this clonotype. The chain employs TRBV7-3 and TRBJ2-3; TRBD2 aligns across 7 bases. The CDR3 runs 18 residues. V lost 4 bases to trimming and J lost 2 bases; unmatched junction nucleotides: 15. The germline gives CDR1 SGHTA, CDR2 FQGTGA. The CDR3 nucleotides read TGTGCCAGCAGCTCTGGGCGGCGGGGACTAATCCCCACAGATACGCAGTATTTT. Its translation: CASSSGRRGLIPTDTQYF.

The table lists this clonotype with a few counts. V usage is TRBV6-1 and J usage is TRBJ2-7; D might be TRBD2 (5 bases). The CDR3 sequence is 14 residues long. The V gene lost 3 bases and the J gene lost 3 bases, with 12 bases spanning the gap. From germline, CDR1 is MNHNS and CDR2 SASEGT. The CDR3 region is CASSDSGYFYEQYF. Written as DNA, the CDR3 is TGTGCCAGCAGTGATTCGGGGTATTTCTACGAGCAGTACTTC.

The table lists this clonotype with many counts. The chain has TRBV20-1 and TRBJ2-3; D ambiguous. Germline values: CDR1 DFQATT, CDR2 SNEGSKA (reference sequence). Trimming cost V 7 bases and J 1 base, with 9 bases left between them. This CDR3 has 12 amino acids. CDR3 sequence reads: CSGGSGTDTQYF. CDR3 nucleotides: TGCAGTGGAGGAAGTGGCACAGATACGCAGTATTTT.